These T cell receptor beta chains were read from a single sample in a study of blood T cells in healthy people across ages. Each CDR3 protein is one row after TCRdb ran MiXCR on the 5' RACE reads. The repertoire holds over 550,000 distinct CDR3 sequences, with roughly 31% as singletons. Sequenced material: blood. Receptors originate from an elderly woman in good health. CDR3s leave out the opening cysteine and the closing phenylalanine or tryptophan. Fields, in order: V gene, CDR3 length, J gene, CDR3 protein.

V: TRBV7-2; length: 9; J: TRBJ2-1; CDR3: ASSLKLEQF
V: TRBV18; length: 14; J: TRBJ2-1; CDR3: ASSPPGEQGTNEQF
V: TRBV5-1; length: 14; J: TRBJ1-6; CDR3: ASSLEVGQLNSPLH
V: TRBV6-5; length: 12; J: TRBJ2-3; CDR3: ASSPRVGTDTQY
V: TRBV20-1; length: 11; J: TRBJ2-2; CDR3: SARAGASGELF
V: TRBV7-9; length: 12; J: TRBJ2-7; CDR3: ASQLAGGRYEQY
V: TRBV28; length: 14; J: TRBJ2-7; CDR3: ASSLSWDRLSYEQY
V: TRBV20-1; length: 12; J: TRBJ1-2; CDR3: SARQGALNYGYT
V: TRBV3-1; length: 12; J: TRBJ1-6; CDR3: ASSPGTENSPLH
V: TRBV7-8; length: 11; J: TRBJ2-4; CDR3: ASSLVVQEQGY
V: TRBV6-6; length: 10; J: TRBJ2-7; CDR3: ASRHWEREQY
V: TRBV2; length: 12; J: TRBJ2-7; CDR3: ASKPRGSTYGQY
V: TRBV14; length: 11; J: TRBJ1-2; CDR3: ASSQDRIYGYT
V: TRBV29-1; length: 11; J: TRBJ2-1; CDR3: SVERGGYNEQF
V: TRBV5-1; length: 11; J: TRBJ1-6; CDR3: ASSLGADSPLH
V: TRBV7-9; length: 15; J: TRBJ2-1; CDR3: ASSSPLGTHSYNEQF
V: TRBV18; length: 12; J: TRBJ2-5; CDR3: ASSPNGRQETQY
V: TRBV6-1; length: 8; J: TRBJ1-2; CDR3: ATGGGGYT
V: TRBV6-5; length: 13; J: TRBJ1-2; CDR3: ASSCSSRAGPGYT
V: TRBV5-1; length: 14; J: TRBJ2-7; CDR3: ASSLFEQRSSYEQY
V: TRBV20-1; length: 11; J: TRBJ1-3; CDR3: SARKSSGNTIY
V: TRBV28; length: 12; J: .; CDR3: ATCPGLPPFEQY